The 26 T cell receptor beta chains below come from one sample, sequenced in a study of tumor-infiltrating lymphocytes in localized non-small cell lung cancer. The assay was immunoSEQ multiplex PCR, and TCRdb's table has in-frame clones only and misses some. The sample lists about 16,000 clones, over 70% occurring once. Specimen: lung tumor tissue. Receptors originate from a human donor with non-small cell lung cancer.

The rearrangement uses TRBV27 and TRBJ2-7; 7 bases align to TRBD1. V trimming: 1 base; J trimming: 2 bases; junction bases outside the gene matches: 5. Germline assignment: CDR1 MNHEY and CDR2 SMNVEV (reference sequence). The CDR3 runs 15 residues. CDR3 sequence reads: CASSLYGTEAYEQYF. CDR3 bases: TGTGCCAGCAGTTTATACGGGACAGAAGCCTACGAGCAGTACTTC.

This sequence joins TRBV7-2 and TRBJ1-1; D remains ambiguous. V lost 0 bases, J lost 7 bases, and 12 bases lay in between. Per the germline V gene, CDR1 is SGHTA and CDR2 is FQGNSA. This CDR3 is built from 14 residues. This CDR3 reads CASSLARGVNEAFF. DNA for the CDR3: TGTGCCAGCAGCTTAGCCAGAGGAGTAAATGAAGCTTTCTTT.

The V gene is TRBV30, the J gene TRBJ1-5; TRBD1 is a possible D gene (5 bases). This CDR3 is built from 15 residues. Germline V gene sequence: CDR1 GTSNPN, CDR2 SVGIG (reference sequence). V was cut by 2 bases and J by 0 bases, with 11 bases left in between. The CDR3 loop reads CAWSPAGNSNQPQHF. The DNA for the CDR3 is TGTGCCTGGAGTCCTGCAGGGAATAGCAATCAGCCCCAGCATTTT.

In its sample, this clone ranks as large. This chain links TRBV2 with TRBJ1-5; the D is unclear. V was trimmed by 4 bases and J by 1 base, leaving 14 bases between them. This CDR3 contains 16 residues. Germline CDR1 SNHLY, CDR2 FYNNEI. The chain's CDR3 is CASSGRTVGSNQPQHF. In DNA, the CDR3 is TGTGCCAGCAGTGGAAGGACCGTCGGAAGCAATCAGCCCCAGCATTTT.

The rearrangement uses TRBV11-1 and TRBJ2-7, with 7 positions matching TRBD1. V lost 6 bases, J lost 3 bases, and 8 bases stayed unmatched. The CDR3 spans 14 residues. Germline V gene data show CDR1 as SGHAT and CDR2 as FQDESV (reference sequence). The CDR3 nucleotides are TGTGCCAGCAGTCCACGGGACAGATTCTACGAGCAGTACTTC. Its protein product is CASSPRDRFYEQYF.

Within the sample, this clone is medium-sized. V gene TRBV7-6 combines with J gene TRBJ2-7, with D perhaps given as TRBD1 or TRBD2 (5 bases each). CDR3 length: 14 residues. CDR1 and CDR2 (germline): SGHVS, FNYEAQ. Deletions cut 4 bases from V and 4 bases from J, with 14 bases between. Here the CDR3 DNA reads TGTGCCAGCAGCTACGGGGACGAGAGTTACGAGCAGTACTTC. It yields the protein CASSYGDESYEQYF. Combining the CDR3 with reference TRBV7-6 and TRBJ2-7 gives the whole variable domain GAGVSQSPRYKVTKRGQDVALRCDPISGHVSLYWYRQALGQGPEFLTYFNYEAQQDKSGLPNDRFSAERPEGSISTLTIQRTEQRDSAMYRCASSYGDESYEQYFGPGTRLTVT.

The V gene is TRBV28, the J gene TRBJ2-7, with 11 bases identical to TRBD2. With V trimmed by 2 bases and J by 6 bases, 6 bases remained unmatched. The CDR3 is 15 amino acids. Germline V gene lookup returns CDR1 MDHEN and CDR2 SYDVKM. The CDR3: CASSLLAGGYSEQYF. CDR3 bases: TGTGCCAGCAGTTTACTAGCGGGAGGATACTCCGAGCAGTACTTC.

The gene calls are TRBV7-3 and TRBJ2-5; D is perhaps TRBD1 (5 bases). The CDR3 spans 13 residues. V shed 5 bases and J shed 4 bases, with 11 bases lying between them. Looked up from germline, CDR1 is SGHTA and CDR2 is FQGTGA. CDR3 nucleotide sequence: TGTGCCAGCAGCGTGGACATGTTAGAGACCCAGTACTTC. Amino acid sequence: CASSVDMLETQYF.

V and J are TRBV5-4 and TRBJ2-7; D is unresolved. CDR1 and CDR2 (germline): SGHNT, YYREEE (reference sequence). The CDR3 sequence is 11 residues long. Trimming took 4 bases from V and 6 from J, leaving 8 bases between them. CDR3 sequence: CASSDGREQYF. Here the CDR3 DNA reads TGTGCCAGCAGCGATGGACGCGAGCAGTACTTC.

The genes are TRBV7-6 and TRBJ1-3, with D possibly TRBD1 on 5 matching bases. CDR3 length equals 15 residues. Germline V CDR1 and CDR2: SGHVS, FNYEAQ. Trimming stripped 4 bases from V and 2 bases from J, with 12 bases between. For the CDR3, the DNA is TGTGCCAGCAGCTCGGCCGGGGCGACTGGAAACACCATATATTTT. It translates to CASSSAGATGNTIYF.

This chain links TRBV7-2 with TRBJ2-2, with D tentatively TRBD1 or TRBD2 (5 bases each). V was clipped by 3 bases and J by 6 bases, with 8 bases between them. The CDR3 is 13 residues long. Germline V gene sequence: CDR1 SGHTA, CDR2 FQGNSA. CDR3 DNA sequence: TGTGCCAGCAGCTTCTCGGGGCCCGGGGAGCTGTTTTTT. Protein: CASSFSGPGELFF.

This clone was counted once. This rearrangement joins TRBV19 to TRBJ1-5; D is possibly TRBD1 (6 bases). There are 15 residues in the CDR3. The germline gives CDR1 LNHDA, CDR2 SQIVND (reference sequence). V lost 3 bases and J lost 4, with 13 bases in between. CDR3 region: CASSMAGGPNQPQHF. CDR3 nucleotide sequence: TGTGCCAGTAGTATGGCGGGGGGCCCTAATCAGCCCCAGCATTTT.

The CDR3 DNA sequence: TGTGCCTGGGGGACTGAACAGCTCGAGCAGTACTTC. Translating gives CAWGTEQLEQYF. This chain uses TRBV30 with TRBJ2-7; D might be TRBD2 (6 bases). The germline CDR1 and CDR2 sequences are GTSNPN and SVGIG (reference sequence). The V gene lost 5 bases and the J gene lost 6 bases, with 14 bases spanning the gap. The CDR3 is 12 residues long.

The CDR3 nucleotides read TGTGCCAGCAGTGGACAGGGATTCACAGATACGCAGTATTTT. Residues: CASSGQGFTDTQYF. The chain joins TRBV6-4 to TRBJ2-3; TRBD1 matches 7 bases. The CDR3 extends over 14 amino acids. Germline-derived CDR1 and CDR2 are MRHNA and SNTAGT. The J segment lost 2 bases and the V segment lost 4 bases, leaving 3 bases of the junction unmatched.

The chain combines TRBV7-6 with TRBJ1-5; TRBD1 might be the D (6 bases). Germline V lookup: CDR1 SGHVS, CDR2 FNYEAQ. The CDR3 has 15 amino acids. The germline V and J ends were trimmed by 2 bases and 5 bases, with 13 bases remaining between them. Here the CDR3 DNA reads TGTGCCAGCAGCTTAAAGGCAGGGGCCTATCAGCCCCAGCATTTT. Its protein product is CASSLKAGAYQPQHF.

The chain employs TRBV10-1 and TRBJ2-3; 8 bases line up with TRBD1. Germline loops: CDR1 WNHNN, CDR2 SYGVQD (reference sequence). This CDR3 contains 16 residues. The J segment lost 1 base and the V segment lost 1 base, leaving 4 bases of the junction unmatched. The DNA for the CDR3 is TGCGCCAGCAGTGAGTTAACGGGACAGGGCACAGATACGCAGTATTTT. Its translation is CASSELTGQGTDTQYF.

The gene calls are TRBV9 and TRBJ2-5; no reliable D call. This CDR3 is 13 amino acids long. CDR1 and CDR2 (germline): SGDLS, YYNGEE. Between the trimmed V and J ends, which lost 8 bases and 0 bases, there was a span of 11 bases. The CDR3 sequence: CARPPGYQETQYF. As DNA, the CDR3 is TGTGCCAGGCCTCCCGGGTACCAAGAGACCCAGTACTTC.

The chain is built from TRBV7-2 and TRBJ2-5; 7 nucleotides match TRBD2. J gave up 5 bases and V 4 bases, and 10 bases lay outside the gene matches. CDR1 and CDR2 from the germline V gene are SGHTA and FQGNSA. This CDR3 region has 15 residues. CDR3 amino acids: CASSSRARGGETQYF. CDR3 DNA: TGTGCCAGCAGCTCTAGGGCGAGGGGAGGGGAGACCCAGTACTTC.

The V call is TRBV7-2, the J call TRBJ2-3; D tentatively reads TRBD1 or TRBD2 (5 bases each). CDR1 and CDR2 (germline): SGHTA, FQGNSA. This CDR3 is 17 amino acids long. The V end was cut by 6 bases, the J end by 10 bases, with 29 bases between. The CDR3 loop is CASSLRGGPADGAPQYF. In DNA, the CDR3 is TGTGCCAGCAGTCTCCGTGGGGGACCCGCAGACGGAGCTCCGCAGTATTTT.

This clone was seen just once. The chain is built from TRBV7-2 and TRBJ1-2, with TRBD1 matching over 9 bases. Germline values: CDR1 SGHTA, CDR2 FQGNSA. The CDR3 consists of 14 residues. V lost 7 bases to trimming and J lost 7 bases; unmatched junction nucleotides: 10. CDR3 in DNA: TGTGCCAGCAACCCACAGGGGGCAGGGTTTGGCTACACCTTC. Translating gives CASNPQGAGFGYTF.

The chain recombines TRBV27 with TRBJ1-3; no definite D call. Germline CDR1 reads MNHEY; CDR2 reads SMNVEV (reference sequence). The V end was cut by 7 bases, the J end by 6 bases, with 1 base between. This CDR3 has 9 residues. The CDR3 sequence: CASTNTIYF. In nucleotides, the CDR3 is TGTGCCAGCACAAACACCATATATTTT.

The CDR3 sequence is CASSGTWGARTEAFF. CDR3 coding DNA: TGTGCCAGCAGCGGAACGTGGGGGGCTCGGACTGAAGCTTTCTTT. The rearrangement uses TRBV28 and TRBJ1-1; tentatively, D is TRBD1 (6 bases). The germline gives CDR1 MDHEN, CDR2 SYDVKM. The germline V and J ends were trimmed by 6 bases and 5 bases, with 19 bases remaining between them. This CDR3 has 15 amino acids.

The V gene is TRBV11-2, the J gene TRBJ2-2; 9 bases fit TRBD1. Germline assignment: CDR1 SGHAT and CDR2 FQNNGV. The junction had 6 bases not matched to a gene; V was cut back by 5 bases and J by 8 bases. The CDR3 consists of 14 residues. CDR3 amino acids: CASSPQGAEGELFF. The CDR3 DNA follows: TGTGCCAGCAGCCCACAGGGGGCGGAGGGGGAGCTGTTTTTT.

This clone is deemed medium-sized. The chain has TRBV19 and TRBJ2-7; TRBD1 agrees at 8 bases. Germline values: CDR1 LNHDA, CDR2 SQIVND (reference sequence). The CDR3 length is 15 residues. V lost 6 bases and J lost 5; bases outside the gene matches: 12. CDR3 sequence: CASSARAGGSHEQYF. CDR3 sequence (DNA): TGTGCCAGTAGCGCCCGGGCAGGGGGCTCTCACGAGCAGTACTTC.

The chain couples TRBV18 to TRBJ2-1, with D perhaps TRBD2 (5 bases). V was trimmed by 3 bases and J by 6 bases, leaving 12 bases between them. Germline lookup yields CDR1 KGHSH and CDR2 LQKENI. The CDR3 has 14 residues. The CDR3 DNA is TGTGCCAGCTCACCGAGAGAGGGTACCAATGAGCAGTTCTTC. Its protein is CASSPREGTNEQFF.

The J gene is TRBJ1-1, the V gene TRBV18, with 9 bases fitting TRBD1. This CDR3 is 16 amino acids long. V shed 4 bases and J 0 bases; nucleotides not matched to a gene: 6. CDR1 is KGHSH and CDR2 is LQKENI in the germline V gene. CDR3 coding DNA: TGTGCCAGCTCACGAGGGACAGGGATGATGAACACTGAAGCTTTCTTT. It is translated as CASSRGTGMMNTEAFF.